The rows below give T cell receptor beta chains drawn from one sample of a study of T-cell reconstitution after alpha-beta-depleted transplantation in children. Via MiXCR, TCRdb re-called the PCR reads, giving one row per CDR3 protein. Of a few hundred thousand distinct CDR3 sequences in the sample, approximately 23% are singletons; the top ten hold 9.5% to 13%. Sequenced material: PBMCs, mostly from graft donor cells, taken 180 days after TCRalphabeta/CD19-depleted stem cell transplant. These receptors were collected from a male patient under 18 who had a stem cell transplant for acute lymphoblastic leukemia, so the T cells may come from the graft donor. CDR3s include the opening cysteine and the closing phenylalanine or tryptophan. D genes are given only for firm matches. Not every row has a clone size; where given, it reads once, few, many or a size class.

J: TRBJ1-4
V: TRBV6-1
size: -
D: -
DNA: TGTGCCAGCAGCCCCGGGCCCCGCATGGGAAAACTGTTTTTT
CDR3: CASSPGPRMGKLFF

J: TRBJ1-1
V: TRBV11-3
size: few
D: TRBD1
DNA: TGTGCCAGCAGCTCAGGGACAGGGATGCGGACTGAAGCTTTCTTT
CDR3: CASSSGTGMRTEAFF

J: TRBJ1-1
V: TRBV10-2
size: -
D: TRBD1
DNA: TGCGCCAGTGGACAGGGCGAAATGAACACTGAAGCTTTCTTT
CDR3: CASGQGEMNTEAFF

J: TRBJ2-1
V: TRBV10-3
size: -
D: -
DNA: TGTGCCATCAGTGAGGCGTCAGGCTCCGGGTTCTTC
CDR3: CAISEASGSGFF

J: TRBJ2-7
V: TRBV12-5
size: -
D: -
DNA: TGTGCTAGTGGTTTGGTACGGGCAGGGATGGGACTCAGCTCCTACGAGCAGTACTTC
CDR3: CASGLVRAGMGLSSYEQYF

J: TRBJ2-7
V: TRBV7-9
size: -
D: -
DNA: TGTGCCAGCAGTCAAACCCAGTACGAGCAGTACTTC
CDR3: CASSQTQYEQYF

J: TRBJ1-1
V: TRBV7-8
size: -
D: -
DNA: TGTGCCAGCAGCTTCGGAGGGTGGTTGCAAGGAACTGAAGCTTTCTTT
CDR3: CASSFGGWLQGTEAFF

J: TRBJ2-7
V: TRBV5-1
size: -
D: -
DNA: TGCGCCAGCAGGCCAACTTTTGGGGGTCCCTACGAGCAGTACTTC
CDR3: CASRPTFGGPYEQYF

J: TRBJ1-1
V: TRBV7-9
size: -
D: TRBD1
DNA: TGTGCCAGCAGCTTTTGGACAGGGCGGGTGAACACTGAAGCTTTCTTT
CDR3: CASSFWTGRVNTEAFF

J: TRBJ2-7
V: TRBV5-6
size: many
D: -
DNA: TGTGCCAGCAGCCGAGGGACCTACGAGCAGTACTTC
CDR3: CASSRGTYEQYF